These 25 T cell receptor beta chains were sequenced from one sample in a study of OX40 agonist ivuxolimab in advanced cancers. The table came from immunoSEQ multiplex PCR; TCRdb's copy has only in-frame clones and leaves some out. In the table there are tens of thousands of clones, 80% to 85% of which are singletons. The source material was CD4+ or CD8+ T cells sorted from blood, sampled in a trial of the OX40 agonist ivuxolimab. All receptors derive from an adult with an advanced solid tumor such as melanoma, head and neck, liver or kidney cancer.

The chain is built from TRBV28 and TRBJ1-1; D gene unclear. Trimming shortened V by 6 bases and J by 4 bases, and 12 bases separated the two germline ends. The CDR3 loop spans 13 amino acids. Per the germline V gene, CDR1 is MDHEN and CDR2 is SYDVKM. The CDR3 sequence: CASSPNLSTEAFF. The CDR3 nucleotides read TGTGCCAGCAGCCCTAACCTTTCCACTGAAGCTTTCTTT.

The rearrangement uses TRBV4-3 and TRBJ2-1; no definite D call. The CDR3 runs 14 residues. Per germline, CDR1 LGHNA and CDR2 YSLEER. Deletions cut 3 bases from V and 6 bases from J, with 12 bases between. The CDR3 loop is CASSQEKRFNEQFF. DNA of the CDR3: TGCGCCAGCAGCCAGGAAAAAAGATTCAATGAGCAGTTCTTC.

The chain carries TRBV7-2 and TRBJ2-7; 9 bases are shared with TRBD2. Germline CDR1 reads SGHTA; CDR2 reads FQGNSA. The junction had 11 bases not matched to a gene; V was cut back by 7 bases and J by 4 bases. This CDR3 contains 15 residues. The CDR3 loop is CASTLRVSGGYEQYF. As DNA, the CDR3 is TGTGCCAGCACCCTCCGGGTGAGCGGGGGGTACGAGCAGTACTTC.

The CDR3 here is CASSVDRGPAWAGEQYF. The CDR3 coding sequence is TGTGCCAGCAGTGTCGACAGGGGCCCCGCCTGGGCGGGCGAGCAGTACTTC. This sequence joins TRBV6-1 and TRBJ2-7; TRBD1 agrees at 8 bases. V lost 4 bases and J lost 6; bases outside the gene matches: 17. The CDR3 covers 17 residues. CDR1 MNHNS and CDR2 SASEGT come from the germline V gene.

This chain joins TRBV6-1 and TRBJ1-2; perhaps TRBD1 as D (5 bases). V was trimmed by 11 bases and J by 3 bases, leaving 16 bases between them. The CDR3 consists of 13 residues. Germline V gene data show CDR1 as MNHNS and CDR2 as SASEGT. The DNA of the CDR3 is TGTGCCGGGTCAAAGGGCAGGGACTATGGCTACACCTTC. Translation gives CAGSKGRDYGYTF.

This clone was counted a few times. A read error may account for a junction end that differs from germline. V usage is TRBV27 and J usage is TRBJ1-1; D remains unclear. CDR3 length equals 11 residues. Looked up from germline, CDR1 is MNHEY and CDR2 is SMNVEV (reference sequence). The CDR3 coding sequence is TGTGCCAGCAGTTTAAACAGTGAAGCTTTCTTT. Translation gives CASSLNSEAFF.

The genes are TRBV14 and TRBJ1-3; D not certain. Trimming removed 4 bases from V and 11 bases from J, with 15 bases in between. Germline lookup yields CDR1 SGHDN and CDR2 FVKESK. This CDR3 has 13 residues. This chain's CDR3 is CASSPLVGKAIYF. The DNA for the CDR3 is TGTGCCAGCAGCCCCTTAGTTGGCAAAGCCATATATTTT.

This clone was counted a single time. J is TRBJ2-5 and V is TRBV7-8; 11 bases line up with TRBD2. The CDR3 length is 17 residues. Trimming at V came to 5 bases and at J to 5 bases, leaving 13 bases not matched to a gene. Germline CDR1 reads SGHVS; CDR2 reads FQNEAQ. The CDR3 spells CASSAGRSGGAAETQYF. CDR3 nucleotides: TGTGCCAGCAGCGCAGGTCGTAGCGGGGGGGCAGCGGAGACCCAGTACTTC.

The chain carries TRBV11-2 and TRBJ2-7; 10 nucleotides align to TRBD1. The germline V gene has CDR1 SGHAT and CDR2 FQNNGV. The CDR3 runs to 16 residues. V was clipped by 1 base and J by 5 bases; unmatched bases: 8. The CDR3 region has the DNA TGTGCCAGCAGCTTAGTGAGGACAGGGGGAGGCAACGAGCAGTACTTC. It is translated as CASSLVRTGGGNEQYF. Full variable domain (rest looked up from reference TRBV11-2 and TRBJ2-7): EAGVAQSPRYKIIEKRQSVAFWCNPISGHATLYWYQQILGQGPKLLIQFQNNGVVDDSQLPKDRFSAERLKGVDSTLKIQPAKLEDSAVYLCASSLVRTGGGNEQYFGPGTRLTVT.

This clone has a handful of counts. This rearrangement joins TRBV4-2 to TRBJ1-2; the D gene is possibly TRBD1 (6 bases). From germline, CDR1 is LGHNA and CDR2 YNFKEQ. CDR3 length: 13 residues. Trimming left V 2 bases short and J 4 bases short, with 8 bases between. CDR3 loop: CASSQTGSYGYTF. The CDR3 nucleotides read TGTGCCAGCAGCCAAACAGGGTCCTATGGCTACACCTTC.

The CDR3 protein is CASKPVGAEKLFF. The CDR3 DNA is TGTGCCAGCAAACCAGTCGGGGCGGAAAAACTGTTTTTT. The chain links TRBV6-5 to TRBJ1-4; TRBD1 is a possible D gene (5 bases). Trimming removed 7 bases at V and 8 bases at J, with 14 bases between. Germline-derived CDR1 and CDR2 are MNHEY and SVGAGI. The CDR3 has 13 residues.

This clone showed up just a few times. The chain carries TRBV9 and TRBJ2-5; 8 bases agree with TRBD2. V shed 0 bases, J shed 3 bases, and the junction held 4 bases outside the gene matches. CDR3 length: 15 residues. Germline assignment: CDR1 SGDLS and CDR2 YYNGEE. CDR3 loop: CASSVGVSGEETQYF. The CDR3 DNA follows: TGTGCCAGCAGCGTAGGGGTTAGCGGGGAAGAGACCCAGTACTTC.

This clone appeared once. V usage is TRBV10-3 and J usage is TRBJ2-1; D is perhaps TRBD1 (5 bases). Trimming removed 3 bases from V and 8 bases from J, with 11 bases in between. The CDR3 length is 13 residues. Germline V gene lookup returns CDR1 ENHRY and CDR2 SYGVKD. Here the CDR3 reads CAISELTAHEQFF. The CDR3 nucleotides read TGTGCCATCAGTGAATTGACAGCCCATGAGCAGTTCTTC.

The J gene is TRBJ2-7, the V gene TRBV19; the D gene is possibly TRBD1 (5 bases). Trimming took off 5 bases at V and 3 bases at J, with 11 bases between the two ends. This CDR3 contains 13 residues. The germline V gene encodes CDR1 LNHDA and CDR2 SQIVND (reference sequence). CDR3 in DNA: TGTGCCAGTAGTCGGCAGGGTGACTACGAGCAGTACTTC. Translated, it gives CASSRQGDYEQYF. Using reference TRBV19 and TRBJ2-7 for the parts outside the CDR3, the full variable domain is DGGITQSPKYLFRKEGQNVTLSCEQNLNHDAMYWYRQDPGQGLRLIYYSQIVNDFQKGDIAEGYSVSREKKESFPLTVTSAQKNPTAFYLCASSRQGDYEQYFGPGTRLTVT.

As regards this clone: Its ends do not fully match the called genes, so a read error is possible. The chain links TRBV7-7 to TRBJ2-5, with 8 bases lining up with TRBD2. The germline V gene has CDR1 SSHAT and CDR2 FNYEAQ (reference sequence). This CDR3 contains 15 residues. CDR3 nucleotides: TGTGCTAGCAGCTTAGGCGGGGGGCCGCAAGAGACCCAGTACTTC. Protein: CASSLGGGPQETQYF.

V usage is TRBV5-1 and J usage is TRBJ1-3; the match to TRBD1 covers 9 bases. The CDR3 consists of 15 residues. The germline V gene encodes CDR1 SGHRS and CDR2 YFSETQ. V lost 3 bases, J lost 0 bases, and 1 base stayed unmatched. DNA of the CDR3: TGCGCCAGCAGCTCGACAGGGGGCTCTGGAAACACCATATATTTT. This sequence encodes CASSSTGGSGNTIYF. The full variable domain, completed using reference TRBV5-1 and TRBJ1-3, is KAGVTQTPRYLIKTRGQQVTLSCSPISGHRSVSWYQQTPGQGLQFLFEYFSETQRNKGNFPGRFSGRQFSNSRSEMNVSTLELGDSALYLCASSSTGGSGNTIYFGEGSWLTVV.

The chain joins TRBV10-2 to TRBJ2-3; D gene unclear. The CDR3 is 15 amino acids. Germline loops: CDR1 WSHSY, CDR2 SAAADI. Trimming pared 6 bases from V and 1 base from J, leaving 14 bases between. CDR3 sequence (DNA): TGCGCCAGCAGCCAAAGCTCGAAGGGCACAGATACGCAGTATTTT. Protein sequence: CASSQSSKGTDTQYF.

V is TRBV7-8 and J is TRBJ1-4; the match to TRBD1 covers 11 bases. The CDR3 loop spans 15 amino acids. V lost 4 bases and J lost 7; bases outside the gene matches: 5. Germline lookup yields CDR1 SGHVS and CDR2 FQNEAQ. CDR3: CASSSGDRGGEKLFF. As DNA, the CDR3 is TGTGCCAGCAGCTCCGGGGACAGGGGGGGTGAAAAACTGTTTTTT.

The table lists this clone with a few counts. The chain is built from TRBV7-9 and TRBJ1-1; D not certain. Germline V gene sequence: CDR1 SEHNR, CDR2 FQNEAQ (reference sequence). V lost 10 bases, J lost 1 base, and 13 bases lay in between. The CDR3 loop spans 13 amino acids. CDR3 nucleotides: TGTGCCATCCACTGGATAGAGAACACTGAAGCTTTCTTT. As protein: CAIHWIENTEAFF.

The table lists this clone with a count of one. The rearrangement links TRBV4-2 to TRBJ2-1, with TRBD1 matching over 10 bases. The germline V gene encodes CDR1 LGHNA and CDR2 YNFKEQ. The CDR3 is made up of 15 amino acids. The ends lost 5 bases at V and 9 bases at J; junction bases unmatched: 10. Written as DNA, the CDR3 is TGTGCCAGCAGCGGAGAAAGACAGGGGGCCCGTGAGCAGTTCTTC. This encodes CASSGERQGAREQFF.

The CDR3 DNA reads TGTGCCAGCCTCAAAAGTCCGGGCACTGAAGCTTTCTTT. Encoded protein: CASLKSPGTEAFF. This chain uses TRBV6-5 with TRBJ1-1; D uncertain. Germline V lookup: CDR1 MNHEY, CDR2 SVGAGI. With 8 bases removed from V and 4 bases from J, the gap between germline ends came to 14 bases. The CDR3 runs 13 residues.

On this clone itself: Its ends do not fully match the called genes, so a read error is possible. This chain joins TRBV5-1 and TRBJ2-7, with 8 bases that match TRBD1. The CDR3 totals 16 residues. The germline V gene encodes CDR1 SGHRS and CDR2 YFSETQ. This CDR3 is CASSTQPGTGSNEQYF. CDR3 DNA sequence: TGCGCCAGCAGCACCCAACCCGGGACAGGCTCCAACGAGCAGTACTTC.

This chain connects TRBV12-5 to TRBJ2-1, with 8 bases identical to TRBD2. The germline V gene has CDR1 LGHNT and CDR2 FRNRAP. The length of the CDR3 is 14 residues. V dropped 1 base and J dropped 9; count of bases not matched to a gene: 5. DNA for the CDR3: TGTGCTAGTGGTTTGGGTAGCGGGGTGGGTGAGCAGTTCTTC. As protein: CASGLGSGVGEQFF.

CDR3 sequence: CASSYVHRGGETQYF. The CDR3 nucleotides are TGTGCCAGCAGTTACGTCCACAGGGGCGGGGAGACCCAGTACTTC. The rearrangement uses TRBV6-5 and TRBJ2-5; TRBD1 aligns across 7 bases. The CDR3 loop spans 15 amino acids. With 2 bases clipped from V and 5 bases from J, the junction kept 8 bases outside the gene matches. Germline V CDR1 and CDR2: MNHEY, SVGAGI.

The chain combines TRBV6-5 with TRBJ1-2, with D uncertain. In germline, CDR1 is MNHEY, CDR2 SVGAGI. This CDR3 has 10 amino acids. The V and J ends lost 5 bases and 3 bases respectively, with 1 base between them. The CDR3 reads CASSDYGYTF. CDR3 coding DNA: TGTGCCAGCAGTGACTATGGCTACACCTTC.